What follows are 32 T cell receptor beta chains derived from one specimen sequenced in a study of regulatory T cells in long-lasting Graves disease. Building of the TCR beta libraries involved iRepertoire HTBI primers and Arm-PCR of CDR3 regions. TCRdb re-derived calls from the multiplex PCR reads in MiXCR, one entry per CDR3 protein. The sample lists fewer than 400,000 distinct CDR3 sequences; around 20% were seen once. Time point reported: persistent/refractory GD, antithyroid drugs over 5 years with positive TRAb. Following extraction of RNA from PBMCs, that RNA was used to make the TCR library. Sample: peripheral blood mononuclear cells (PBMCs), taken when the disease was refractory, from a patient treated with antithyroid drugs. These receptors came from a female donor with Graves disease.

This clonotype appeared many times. The CDR3 sequence is CASSEDRARDQPQHF. The DNA of the CDR3 is TGTGCCAGCAGTGAGGACAGGGCGCGGGATCAGCCCCAGCATTTT. The J gene is TRBJ1-5, the V gene TRBV2; 8 bases fit TRBD1. V shed 3 bases and J 5 bases; nucleotides not matched to a gene: 6. Per the germline V gene, CDR1 is SNHLY and CDR2 is FYNNEI. The CDR3 runs to 15 residues.

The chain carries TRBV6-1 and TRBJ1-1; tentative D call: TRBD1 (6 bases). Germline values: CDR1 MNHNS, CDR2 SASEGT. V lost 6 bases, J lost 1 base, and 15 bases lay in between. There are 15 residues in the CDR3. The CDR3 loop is CASRYGQGWNTEAFF. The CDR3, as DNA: TGTGCCAGCAGGTACGGGCAGGGGTGGAACACTGAAGCTTTCTTT.

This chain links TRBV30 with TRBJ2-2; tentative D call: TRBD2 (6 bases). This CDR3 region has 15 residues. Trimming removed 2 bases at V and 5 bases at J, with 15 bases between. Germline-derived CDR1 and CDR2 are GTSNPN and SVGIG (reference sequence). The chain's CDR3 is CAWSLGPRGTGELFF. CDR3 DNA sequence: TGTGCCTGGAGTTTAGGACCGCGGGGAACCGGGGAGCTGTTTTTT. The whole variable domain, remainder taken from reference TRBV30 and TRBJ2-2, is SQTIHQWPATLVQPVGSPLSLECTVEGTSNPNLYWYRQAAGRGLQLLFYSVGIGQISSEVPQNLSASRPQDRQFILSSKKLLLSDSGFYLCAWSLGPRGTGELFFGEGSRLTVL.

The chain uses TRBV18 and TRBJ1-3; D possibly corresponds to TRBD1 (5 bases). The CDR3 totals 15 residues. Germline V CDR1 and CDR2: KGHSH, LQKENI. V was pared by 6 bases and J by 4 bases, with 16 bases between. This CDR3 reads CASSPEGVTGNTIYF. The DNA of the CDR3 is TGTGCCAGCTCCCCCGAAGGGGTAACGGGAAACACCATATATTTT.

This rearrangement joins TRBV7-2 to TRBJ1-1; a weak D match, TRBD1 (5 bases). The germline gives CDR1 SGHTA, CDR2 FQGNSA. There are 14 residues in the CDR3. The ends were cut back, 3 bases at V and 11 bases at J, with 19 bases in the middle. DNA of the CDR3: TGTGCCAGCAGCTTGGGTCGTGCAACAAAGGGGGCTTTCTTT. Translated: CASSLGRATKGAFF. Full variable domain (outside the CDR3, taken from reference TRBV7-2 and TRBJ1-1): GAGVSQSPSNKVTEKGKDVELRCDPISGHTALYWYRQSLGQGLEFLIYFQGNSAPDKSGLPSDRFSAERTGGSVSTLTIQRTQQEDSAVYLCASSLGRATKGAFFGQGTRLTVV.

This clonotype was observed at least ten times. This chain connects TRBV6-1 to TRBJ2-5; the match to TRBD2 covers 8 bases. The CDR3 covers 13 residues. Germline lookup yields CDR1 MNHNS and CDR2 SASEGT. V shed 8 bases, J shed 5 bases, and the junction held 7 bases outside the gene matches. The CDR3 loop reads CASLSGMVETQYF. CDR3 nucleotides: TGTGCCAGCCTTAGCGGGATGGTGGAGACCCAGTACTTC.

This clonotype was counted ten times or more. DNA of the CDR3: TGTGCCAGCAGTTACCGACACTATGGCTACACCTTC. As protein: CASSYRHYGYTF. The rearrangement uses TRBV6-5 and TRBJ1-2; D unclear. Germline assignment: CDR1 MNHEY and CDR2 SVGAGI. With 2 bases removed from V and 3 bases from J, the gap between germline ends came to 4 bases. The CDR3 is made up of 12 amino acids.

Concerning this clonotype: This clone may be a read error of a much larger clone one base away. DNA of the CDR3: TGTGCCAGCGGTTTAGAGCGAGGAGGGGGTTCACCCCTCCACTTT. Its protein is CASGLERGGGSPLHF. The rearrangement joins TRBV27 to TRBJ1-6, with a tentative D call TRBD1 (6 bases). From germline, CDR1 is MNHEY and CDR2 SMNVEV (reference sequence). The CDR3 runs 15 residues.

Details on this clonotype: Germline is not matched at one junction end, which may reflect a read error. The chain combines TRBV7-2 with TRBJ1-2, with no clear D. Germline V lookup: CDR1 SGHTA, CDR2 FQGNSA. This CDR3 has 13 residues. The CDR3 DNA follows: TGTGCCGGCAGCTTAGGCGCGAACTATGGCTACACCTTC. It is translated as CAGSLGANYGYTF.

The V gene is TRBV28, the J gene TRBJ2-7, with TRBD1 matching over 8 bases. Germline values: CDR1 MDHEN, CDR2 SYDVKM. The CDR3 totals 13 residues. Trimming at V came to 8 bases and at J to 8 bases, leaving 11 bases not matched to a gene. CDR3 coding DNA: TGTGCCAGCTTAAAGACAGGGGATTTAAAGCAGTACTTC. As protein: CASLKTGDLKQYF.

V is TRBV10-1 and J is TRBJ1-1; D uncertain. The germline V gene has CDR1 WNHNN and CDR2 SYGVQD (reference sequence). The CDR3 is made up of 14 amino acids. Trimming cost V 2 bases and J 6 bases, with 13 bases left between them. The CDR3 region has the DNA TGCGCCAGCAGTGAGGCCCCCGAGAGGGCTGAAGCTTTCTTT. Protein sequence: CASSEAPERAEAFF.

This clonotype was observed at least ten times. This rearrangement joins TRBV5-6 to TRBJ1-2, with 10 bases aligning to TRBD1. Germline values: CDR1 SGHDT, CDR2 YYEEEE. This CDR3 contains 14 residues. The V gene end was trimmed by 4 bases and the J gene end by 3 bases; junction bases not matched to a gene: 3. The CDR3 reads CASSAGQGYYGYTF. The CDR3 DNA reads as TGTGCCAGCAGCGCGGGACAGGGGTACTATGGCTACACCTTC.

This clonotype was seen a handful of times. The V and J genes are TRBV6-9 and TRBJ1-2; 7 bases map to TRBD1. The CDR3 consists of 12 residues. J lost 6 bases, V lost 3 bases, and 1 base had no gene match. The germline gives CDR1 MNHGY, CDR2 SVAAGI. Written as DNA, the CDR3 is TGTGCCAGCAGTTACCAGGGGGATGGCTACACCTTC. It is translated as CASSYQGDGYTF.

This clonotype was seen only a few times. The CDR3 coding sequence is TGTGCCAGCAGCTTAGACCTTTGGGGCGAGCAGTACTTC. Its protein is CASSLDLWGEQYF. The chain employs TRBV7-3 and TRBJ2-7, with D hard to call. The V end lost 2 bases, the J end lost 6 bases, and 11 bases lay between the germline ends. Germline-derived CDR1 and CDR2 are SGHTA and FQGTGA. CDR3 length equals 13 residues.

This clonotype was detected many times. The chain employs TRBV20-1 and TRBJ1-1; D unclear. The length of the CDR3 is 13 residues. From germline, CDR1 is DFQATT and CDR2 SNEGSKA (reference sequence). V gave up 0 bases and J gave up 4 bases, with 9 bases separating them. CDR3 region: CSARDPSLTEAFF. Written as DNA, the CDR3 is TGCAGTGCTAGAGATCCAAGTCTCACTGAAGCTTTCTTT.

The CDR3 spells CASSEILVGAFDEQFF. The CDR3, as DNA: TGTGCCAGCAGTGAGATCCTAGTTGGGGCTTTCGATGAGCAGTTCTTC. The chain recombines TRBV6-1 with TRBJ2-1; D may be TRBD1 (5 bases). Germline V CDR1 and CDR2: MNHNS, SASEGT. V lost 3 bases and J lost 8, with 20 bases in between. The CDR3 sequence is 16 residues long.

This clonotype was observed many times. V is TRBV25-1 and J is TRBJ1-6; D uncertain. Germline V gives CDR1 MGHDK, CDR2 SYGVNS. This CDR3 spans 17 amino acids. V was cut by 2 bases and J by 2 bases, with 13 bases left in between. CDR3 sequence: CASSEDPQWTYNSPLHF. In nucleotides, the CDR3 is TGTGCCAGCAGTGAAGACCCCCAATGGACCTATAATTCACCCCTCCACTTT.

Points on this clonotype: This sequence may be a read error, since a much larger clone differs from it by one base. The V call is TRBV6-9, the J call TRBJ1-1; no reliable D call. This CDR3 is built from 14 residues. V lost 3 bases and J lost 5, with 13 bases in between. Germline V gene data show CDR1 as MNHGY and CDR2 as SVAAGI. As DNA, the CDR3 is TGTGCCAGCAGTTACTCCCGGGGTCGGACTGAAGCTTTCTTT. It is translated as CASSYSRGRTEAFF.

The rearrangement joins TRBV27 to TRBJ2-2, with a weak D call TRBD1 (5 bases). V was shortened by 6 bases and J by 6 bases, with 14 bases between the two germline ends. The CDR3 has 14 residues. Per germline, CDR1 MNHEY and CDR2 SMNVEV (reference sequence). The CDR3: CASRTQGIAGELFF. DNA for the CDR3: TGTGCCAGCAGAACGCAGGGAATCGCCGGGGAGCTGTTTTTT.

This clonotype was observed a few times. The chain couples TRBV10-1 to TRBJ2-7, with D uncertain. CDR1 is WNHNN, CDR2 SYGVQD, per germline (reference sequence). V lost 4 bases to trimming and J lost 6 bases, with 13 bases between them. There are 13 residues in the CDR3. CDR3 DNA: TGCGCCAGCAGTGTTGGCTACCCCGGCGAGCAGTACTTC. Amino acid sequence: CASSVGYPGEQYF.

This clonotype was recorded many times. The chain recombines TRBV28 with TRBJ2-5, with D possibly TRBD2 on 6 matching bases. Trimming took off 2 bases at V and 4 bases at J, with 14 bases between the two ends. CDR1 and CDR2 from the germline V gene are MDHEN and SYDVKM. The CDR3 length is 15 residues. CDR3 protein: CASSLRAGWGETQYF. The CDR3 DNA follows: TGTGCCAGCAGTTTAAGGGCGGGGTGGGGAGAGACCCAGTACTTC.

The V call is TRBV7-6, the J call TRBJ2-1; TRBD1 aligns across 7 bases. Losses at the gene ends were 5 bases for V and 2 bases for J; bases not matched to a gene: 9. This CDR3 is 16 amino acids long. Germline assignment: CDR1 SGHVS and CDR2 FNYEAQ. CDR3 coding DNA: TGTGCCAGCAGCCACCGGTCCGGGACAGCCTACAATGAGCAGTTCTTC. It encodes CASSHRSGTAYNEQFF.

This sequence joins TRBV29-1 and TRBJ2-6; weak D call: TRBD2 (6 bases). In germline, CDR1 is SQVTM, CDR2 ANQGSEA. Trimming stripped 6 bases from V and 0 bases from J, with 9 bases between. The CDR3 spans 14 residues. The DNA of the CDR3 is TGCAGCGTCCTAGCGTACTCTGGGGCCAACGTCCTGACTTTC. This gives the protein CSVLAYSGANVLTF. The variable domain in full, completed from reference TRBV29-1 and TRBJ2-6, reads SAVISQKPSRDICQRGTSLTIQCQVDSQVTMMFWYRQQPGQSLTLIATANQGSEATYESGFVIDKFPISRPNLTFSTLTVSNMSPEDSSIYLCSVLAYSGANVLTFGAGSRLTVL.

CDR3: CAIRKGDGNTIYF. CDR3 DNA: TGTGCCATCAGAAAGGGGGATGGAAACACCATATATTTT. This sequence joins TRBV10-3 and TRBJ1-3; D is perhaps TRBD1 (6 bases). V dropped 6 bases and J dropped 3 bases, with 9 bases sitting between them. Per the germline V gene, CDR1 is ENHRY and CDR2 is SYGVKD. There are 13 residues in the CDR3.

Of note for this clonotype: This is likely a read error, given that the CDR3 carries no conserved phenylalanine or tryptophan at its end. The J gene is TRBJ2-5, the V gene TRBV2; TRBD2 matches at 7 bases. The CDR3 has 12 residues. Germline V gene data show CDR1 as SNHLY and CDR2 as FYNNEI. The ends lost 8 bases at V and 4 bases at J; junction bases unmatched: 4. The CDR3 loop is CASGGEGETQYS. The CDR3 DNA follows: TGTGCCAGCGGAGGGGAGGGAGAGACCCAGTACTCC.

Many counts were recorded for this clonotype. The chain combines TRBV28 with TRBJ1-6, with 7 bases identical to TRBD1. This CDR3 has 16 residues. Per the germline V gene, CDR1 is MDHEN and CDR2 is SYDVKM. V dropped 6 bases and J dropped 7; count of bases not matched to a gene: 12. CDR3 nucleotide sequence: TGTGCCAGCAGAACGGGAAGGGACAGTACAAATTCACCCCTCCACTTT. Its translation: CASRTGRDSTNSPLHF.

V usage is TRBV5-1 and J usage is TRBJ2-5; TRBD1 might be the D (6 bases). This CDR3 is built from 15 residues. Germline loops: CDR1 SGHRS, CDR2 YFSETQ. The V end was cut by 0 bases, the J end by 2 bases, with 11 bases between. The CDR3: CASSLATGLQETQYF. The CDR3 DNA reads TGCGCCAGCAGCTTGGCTACAGGGTTGCAAGAGACCCAGTACTTC.

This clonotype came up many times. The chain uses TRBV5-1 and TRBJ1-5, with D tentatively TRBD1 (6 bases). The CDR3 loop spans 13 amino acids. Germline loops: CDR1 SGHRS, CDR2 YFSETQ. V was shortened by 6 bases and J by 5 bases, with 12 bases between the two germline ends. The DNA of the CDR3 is TGCGCCAGCAATGAGGGGGAACATCAGCCCCAGCATTTT. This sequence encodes CASNEGEHQPQHF. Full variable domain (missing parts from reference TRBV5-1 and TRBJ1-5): KAGVTQTPRYLIKTRGQQVTLSCSPISGHRSVSWYQQTPGQGLQFLFEYFSETQRNKGNFPGRFSGRQFSNSRSEMNVSTLELGDSALYLCASNEGEHQPQHFGDGTRLSIL.

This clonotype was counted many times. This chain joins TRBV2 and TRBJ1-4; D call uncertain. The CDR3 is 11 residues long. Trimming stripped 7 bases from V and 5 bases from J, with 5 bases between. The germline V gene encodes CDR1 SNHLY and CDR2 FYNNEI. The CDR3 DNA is TGTGCCAGCAAGAGGAATGAAAAACTGTTTTTT. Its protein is CASKRNEKLFF. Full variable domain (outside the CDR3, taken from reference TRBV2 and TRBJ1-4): EPEVTQTPSHQVTQMGQEVILRCVPISNHLYFYWYRQILGQKVEFLVSFYNNEISEKSEIFDDQFSVERPDGSNFTLKIRSTKLEDSAMYFCASKRNEKLFFGSGTQLSVL.

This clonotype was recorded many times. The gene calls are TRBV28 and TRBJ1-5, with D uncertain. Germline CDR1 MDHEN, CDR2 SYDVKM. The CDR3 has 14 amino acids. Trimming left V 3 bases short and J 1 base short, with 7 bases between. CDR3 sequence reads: CASSLGWSNQPQHF. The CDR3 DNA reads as TGTGCCAGCAGTTTGGGGTGGAGCAATCAGCCCCAGCATTTT.

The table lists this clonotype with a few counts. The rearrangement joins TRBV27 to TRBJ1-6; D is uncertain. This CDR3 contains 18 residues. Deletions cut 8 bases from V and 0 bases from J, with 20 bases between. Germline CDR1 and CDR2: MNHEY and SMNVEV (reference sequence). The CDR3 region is CASRREGSMSSYNSPLHF. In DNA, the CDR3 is TGTGCCAGCCGAAGGGAGGGCTCCATGAGCTCCTATAATTCACCCCTCCACTTT.

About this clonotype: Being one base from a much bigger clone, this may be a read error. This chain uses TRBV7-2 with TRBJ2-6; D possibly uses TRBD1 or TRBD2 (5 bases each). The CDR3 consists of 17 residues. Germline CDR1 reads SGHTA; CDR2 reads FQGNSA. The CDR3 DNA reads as TGTGCCAGCAGCTCCAACCGGGACCTAGATGGGGCCAACGCCCTGACTTTC. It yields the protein CASSSNRDLDGANALTF.